This passage covers 24 T cell receptor beta chains from one sample sequenced in a study of vaccination effects on CD4 cells after COVID-19. Here immunoSEQ multiplex PCR was the method, and the copy in TCRdb shows in-frame clones only, minus some. The table records 17,000 or so clones, about 74% of them present only once. What these receptors recognize is not known. Before any sequencing was done, the ViraFEST assay used viral peptide pools to expand antigen-specific CD4+ T cells. The authors isolated CD4+ T cells after around nine days of culture. From March to December 2020, the person had a SARS-CoV-2 infection that was confirmed by PCR. Participants got two doses of BNT162b2 or mRNA-1273 vaccine. The source was CD4+ T cells from PBMCs cultured with SARS-CoV-2 spike peptides, collected after COVID-19 vaccination. The receptors derive from a human donor who had a prior SARS-CoV-2 infection.

The chain joins TRBV6-6 to TRBJ1-1, with D tentatively TRBD1 (5 bases). With 7 bases removed from V and 3 bases from J, the gap between germline ends came to 9 bases. Germline-derived CDR1 and CDR2 are MNHNY and SVGAGI (reference sequence). The CDR3 contains 12 residues. Here the CDR3 reads CASNQGDTEAFF. The CDR3 region has the DNA TGTGCCAGCAACCAGGGTGACACTGAAGCTTTCTTT.

The chain is built from TRBV7-9 and TRBJ1-1; no clear D. This CDR3 is built from 13 residues. Trimming removed 4 bases at V and 2 bases at J, with 8 bases between. Germline assignment: CDR1 SEHNR and CDR2 FQNEAQ (reference sequence). The CDR3 loop reads CASSYRVNTEAFF. The CDR3 region has the DNA TGTGCCAGCAGCTACCGGGTCAACACTGAAGCTTTCTTT.

V usage is TRBV6-6 and J usage is TRBJ1-1; possibly TRBD1 for D (5 bases). The CDR3 extends over 14 amino acids. From germline, CDR1 is MNHNY and CDR2 SVGAGI (reference sequence). V lost 6 bases, J lost 4 bases, and 15 bases lay in between. The chain's CDR3 is CASSPTGGSTEAFF. CDR3 coding DNA: TGTGCCAGCAGCCCAACAGGAGGGTCCACTGAAGCTTTCTTT.

This chain uses TRBV28 with TRBJ2-1; D uncertain. Per the germline V gene, CDR1 is MDHEN and CDR2 is SYDVKM. The CDR3 consists of 12 residues. V lost 5 bases to trimming and J lost 9 bases, with 11 bases between them. CDR3 in DNA: TGTGCCAGCAGTCTTTATAGGCGTGAGCAGTTCTTC. Protein product: CASSLYRREQFF.

The genes are TRBV5-1 and TRBJ1-3; D is uncertain. The germline V gene encodes CDR1 SGHRS and CDR2 YFSETQ. The germline V and J ends were trimmed by 0 bases and 0 bases, with 7 bases remaining between them. This CDR3 contains 15 residues. In DNA, the CDR3 is TGCGCCAGCAGCTTGGGTGAGATCTCTGGAAACACCATATATTTT. Its translation: CASSLGEISGNTIYF.

The CDR3 bases are TGTGCCAGCAGCTTGGCACCGACTAGCACCGGGGAGCTGTTTTTT. It is translated as CASSLAPTSTGELFF. The chain carries TRBV5-4 and TRBJ2-2; perhaps TRBD2 as D (6 bases). The V and J ends lost 0 bases and 4 bases respectively, with 10 bases between them. Germline CDR1 is SGHNT and CDR2 is YYREEE (reference sequence). The CDR3 sequence is 15 residues long. Full variable domain (remainder filled in from reference TRBV5-4 and TRBJ2-2): ETGVTQSPTHLIKTRGQQVTLRCSSQSGHNTVSWYQQALGQGPQFIFQYYREEENGRGNFPPRFSGLQFPNYSSELNVNALELDDSALYLCASSLAPTSTGELFFGEGSRLTVL.

This chain uses TRBV2 with TRBJ2-7; D might be TRBD1 (5 bases). V was shortened by 1 base and J by 1 base, with 11 bases between the two germline ends. The CDR3 length is 15 residues. CDR1 is SNHLY and CDR2 is FYNNEI in the germline V gene. The CDR3 region is CASSEEGIRSYEQYF. The DNA of the CDR3 is TGTGCCAGCAGTGAAGAGGGGATTAGGTCCTACGAGCAGTACTTC. Filled out from reference TRBV2 and TRBJ2-7, the complete variable domain reads EPEVTQTPSHQVTQMGQEVILRCVPISNHLYFYWYRQILGQKVEFLVSFYNNEISEKSEIFDDQFSVERPDGSNFTLKIRSTKLEDSAMYFCASSEEGIRSYEQYFGPGTRLTVT.

This rearrangement joins TRBV28 to TRBJ2-1; D possibly matches TRBD1 or TRBD2 (5 bases each). V shed 2 bases and J shed 9 bases, with 17 bases lying between them. Looked up from germline, CDR1 is MDHEN and CDR2 is SYDVKM. This CDR3 is 15 amino acids long. The CDR3 DNA reads TGTGCCAGCAGTTTAGGGGGTACGGCCTCTGGTGAGCAGTTCTTC. Protein: CASSLGGTASGEQFF. The variable domain in full, completed from reference TRBV28 and TRBJ2-1, reads DVKVTQSSRYLVKRTGEKVFLECVQDMDHENMFWYRQDPGLGLRLIYFSYDVKMKEKGDIPEGYSVSREKKERFSLILESASTNQTSMYLCASSLGGTASGEQFFGPGTRLTVL.

The chain couples TRBV11-3 to TRBJ1-5, with D unresolved. The V end lost 2 bases, the J end lost 3 bases, and 8 bases lay between the germline ends. Germline loops: CDR1 SGHNT, CDR2 YENEEA. The CDR3 runs 14 residues. CDR3 in amino acids: CASSLSGINQPQHF. The DNA of the CDR3 is TGTGCCAGCAGCTTATCCGGGATCAATCAGCCCCAGCATTTT.

The chain recombines TRBV6-5 with TRBJ1-6, with no clear D. The CDR3 sequence is 12 residues long. Germline V lookup: CDR1 MNHEY, CDR2 SVGAGI. Between the trimmed V and J ends, which lost 6 bases and 10 bases, there was a span of 10 bases. The CDR3 DNA is TGTGCCAGCAGCGGGGTCGGCTCACCCCTCCACTTT. Translation gives CASSGVGSPLHF.

This sequence joins TRBV5-5 and TRBJ2-3; D not certain. The CDR3 spans 13 residues. The V gene's germline CDR1 is SGHKS and CDR2 YYEKEE (reference sequence). V lost 1 base, J lost 5 bases, and 8 bases lay in between. CDR3: CASSLISGDTQYF. The CDR3, as DNA: TGTGCCAGCAGCTTGATTTCTGGAGATACGCAGTATTTT.

For the CDR3, the DNA is TGTGCCAGCAGCTTCATAGCGGTTAGCTCCTACAATGAGCAGTTCTTC. Translation gives CASSFIAVSSYNEQFF. The chain joins TRBV5-6 to TRBJ2-1; possible D gene TRBD2, 6 bases. Germline V gene lookup returns CDR1 SGHDT and CDR2 YYEEEE. This CDR3 comprises 16 residues. V was shortened by 2 bases and J by 0 bases, with 12 bases between the two germline ends.

The chain has TRBV14 and TRBJ2-2; D remains ambiguous. There are 14 residues in the CDR3. Trimming left V 4 bases short and J 6 bases short, with 12 bases between. The germline V gene has CDR1 SGHDN and CDR2 FVKESK. CDR3 in DNA: TGTGCCAGCAGCCTCTTACAGCAAGCCGGGGAGCTGTTTTTT. It yields the protein CASSLLQQAGELFF.

The V call is TRBV20-1, the J call TRBJ2-7; 13 nucleotides align to TRBD2. CDR1 is DFQATT, CDR2 SNEGSKA, per germline (reference sequence). V shed 3 bases, J shed 1 base, and the junction held 9 bases outside the gene matches. CDR3 length equals 17 residues. Here the CDR3 reads CSASEYETSGGSYEQYF. The CDR3 DNA sequence: TGCAGTGCTAGTGAATACGAGACTAGCGGGGGGTCCTACGAGCAGTACTTC.

In its sample, this clone was seen a few times. The chain combines TRBV12-5 with TRBJ1-2; D possibly corresponds to TRBD1 (6 bases). The CDR3 sequence is 14 residues long. The germline V gene has CDR1 LGHNT and CDR2 FRNRAP. V lost 3 bases, J lost 7 bases, and 15 bases lay in between. The CDR3 region is CASGFFGRGRGYTF. CDR3 DNA sequence: TGTGCTAGTGGTTTTTTTGGCAGGGGTCGTGGCTACACCTTC.

In its sample, this clone was seen a few times. The V gene is TRBV6-6, the J gene TRBJ1-2; 8 bases match TRBD1. The V and J ends lost 8 bases and 2 bases, in that order; junction bases with no gene match: 1. The CDR3 has 12 residues. In germline, CDR1 is MNHNY, CDR2 SVGAGI (reference sequence). This chain's CDR3 is CASWTGNYGYTF. CDR3 nucleotides: TGTGCCAGCTGGACAGGGAACTATGGCTACACCTTC.

In this sample, this clone turned up a few times. This chain links TRBV10-3 with TRBJ2-7; D unresolved. The germline V and J ends were trimmed by 4 bases and 0 bases, with 16 bases remaining between them. This CDR3 is 16 amino acids long. From germline, CDR1 is ENHRY and CDR2 SYGVKD. Written as DNA, the CDR3 is TGTGCCATCAGTGGTTTAGGTTACCACGACTCCTACGAGCAGTACTTC. The encoded protein is CAISGLGYHDSYEQYF.

The chain carries TRBV23-1 and TRBJ1-2; TRBD1 might be the D (5 bases). TRBV23-1 falls under the ORF class, with uncertain function. V was shortened by 3 bases and J by 4 bases, with 15 bases between the two germline ends. The CDR3 is 15 amino acids. The CDR3 bases are TGCGCCAGCAGTCACCCTGATGGGGGGTTCTATGGCTACACCTTC. It yields the protein CASSHPDGGFYGYTF.

V is TRBV24-1 and J is TRBJ2-3; no clear D gene. Looked up from germline, CDR1 is KGHDR and CDR2 is SFDVKD. The CDR3 is made up of 13 amino acids. The V gene lost 5 bases and the J gene lost 6 bases, with 11 bases spanning the gap. This CDR3 reads CATSAPVYDTQYF. CDR3 DNA: TGTGCCACCAGTGCCCCGGTCTACGATACGCAGTATTTT.

V gene TRBV4-2 combines with J gene TRBJ1-4; 10 bases are a match to TRBD1. The CDR3 loop spans 15 amino acids. CDR1 LGHNA and CDR2 YNFKEQ come from the germline V gene. V shed 3 bases and J 8 bases; nucleotides not matched to a gene: 6. The CDR3 coding sequence is TGTGCCAGCAGCCAGGACAGGGGGAAAAGCGAAAAACTGTTTTTT. Translating it yields CASSQDRGKSEKLFF.

Turning to this clone: One junction end disagrees with the germline gene, perhaps due to a read error. The sample carries other DNA sequences with the same CDR3. The CDR3 DNA reads TGCGCCAGCAGTTTGGTGGCGGCCTACAATGAGCAGTTCTTC. Its protein is CASSLVAAYNEQFF. The V gene is TRBV5-1, the J gene TRBJ2-1; D remains ambiguous. The CDR3 loop spans 14 amino acids. Germline lookup yields CDR1 SGHRS and CDR2 YFSETQ.

The chain links TRBV19 to TRBJ1-5; maybe TRBD1 (5 bases). The CDR3 length is 19 residues. V shed 3 bases and J shed 4 bases, with 25 bases lying between them. CDR1 LNHDA and CDR2 SQIVND come from the germline V gene (reference sequence). The CDR3 sequence is CASSMAGRVMAGRNQPQHF. DNA of the CDR3: TGTGCCAGTAGTATGGCCGGCCGGGTCATGGCAGGGCGTAATCAGCCCCAGCATTTT.

The V gene is TRBV2, the J gene TRBJ1-1; 8 nucleotides agree with TRBD1. Trimming cost V 6 bases and J 7 bases; bases outside gene matches: 4. This CDR3 is 12 amino acids long. The germline gives CDR1 SNHLY, CDR2 FYNNEI. The DNA for the CDR3 is TGTGCCAGCAGGGAGGACAGGGTTGAAGCTTTCTTT. Its translation is CASREDRVEAFF.

The gene calls are TRBV4-2 and TRBJ2-3; D is ambiguous. Germline V gene sequence: CDR1 LGHNA, CDR2 YNFKEQ. V shed 4 bases and J shed 1 base, with 18 bases lying between them. CDR3 length equals 17 residues. CDR3 region: CASSRRKEPSGTDTQYF. For the CDR3, the DNA is TGTGCCAGCAGCCGGCGAAAGGAGCCCTCTGGCACAGATACGCAGTATTTT.